This T cell receptor (beta chain) was observed in a study of shared clonotypes between healthy human individuals. TCRdb keeps only in-frame clones here, not all; method: immunoSEQ multiplex PCR. The sample shows about 2,500,000 clones, around 90% of them seen only once. Trimming removed 5 bases from V and 2 bases from J, with 10 bases in between. CDR3 length: 15 residues. The germline CDR1 and CDR2 sequences are SGHTA and FQGNSA. Sequenced material: naive CD4+ T cells sorted from blood. Subset meaning: CD45RA+ positively selected. The sequence was collected from a man aged 18 to 29 in good health. The gene calls are TRBV7-2 and TRBJ1-6; D is ambiguous. In DNA, the CDR3 is TGTGCCAGCAGCCCCGGAGGGACCTATAATTCACCCCTCCACTTT. Translating gives CASSPGGTYNSPLHF.